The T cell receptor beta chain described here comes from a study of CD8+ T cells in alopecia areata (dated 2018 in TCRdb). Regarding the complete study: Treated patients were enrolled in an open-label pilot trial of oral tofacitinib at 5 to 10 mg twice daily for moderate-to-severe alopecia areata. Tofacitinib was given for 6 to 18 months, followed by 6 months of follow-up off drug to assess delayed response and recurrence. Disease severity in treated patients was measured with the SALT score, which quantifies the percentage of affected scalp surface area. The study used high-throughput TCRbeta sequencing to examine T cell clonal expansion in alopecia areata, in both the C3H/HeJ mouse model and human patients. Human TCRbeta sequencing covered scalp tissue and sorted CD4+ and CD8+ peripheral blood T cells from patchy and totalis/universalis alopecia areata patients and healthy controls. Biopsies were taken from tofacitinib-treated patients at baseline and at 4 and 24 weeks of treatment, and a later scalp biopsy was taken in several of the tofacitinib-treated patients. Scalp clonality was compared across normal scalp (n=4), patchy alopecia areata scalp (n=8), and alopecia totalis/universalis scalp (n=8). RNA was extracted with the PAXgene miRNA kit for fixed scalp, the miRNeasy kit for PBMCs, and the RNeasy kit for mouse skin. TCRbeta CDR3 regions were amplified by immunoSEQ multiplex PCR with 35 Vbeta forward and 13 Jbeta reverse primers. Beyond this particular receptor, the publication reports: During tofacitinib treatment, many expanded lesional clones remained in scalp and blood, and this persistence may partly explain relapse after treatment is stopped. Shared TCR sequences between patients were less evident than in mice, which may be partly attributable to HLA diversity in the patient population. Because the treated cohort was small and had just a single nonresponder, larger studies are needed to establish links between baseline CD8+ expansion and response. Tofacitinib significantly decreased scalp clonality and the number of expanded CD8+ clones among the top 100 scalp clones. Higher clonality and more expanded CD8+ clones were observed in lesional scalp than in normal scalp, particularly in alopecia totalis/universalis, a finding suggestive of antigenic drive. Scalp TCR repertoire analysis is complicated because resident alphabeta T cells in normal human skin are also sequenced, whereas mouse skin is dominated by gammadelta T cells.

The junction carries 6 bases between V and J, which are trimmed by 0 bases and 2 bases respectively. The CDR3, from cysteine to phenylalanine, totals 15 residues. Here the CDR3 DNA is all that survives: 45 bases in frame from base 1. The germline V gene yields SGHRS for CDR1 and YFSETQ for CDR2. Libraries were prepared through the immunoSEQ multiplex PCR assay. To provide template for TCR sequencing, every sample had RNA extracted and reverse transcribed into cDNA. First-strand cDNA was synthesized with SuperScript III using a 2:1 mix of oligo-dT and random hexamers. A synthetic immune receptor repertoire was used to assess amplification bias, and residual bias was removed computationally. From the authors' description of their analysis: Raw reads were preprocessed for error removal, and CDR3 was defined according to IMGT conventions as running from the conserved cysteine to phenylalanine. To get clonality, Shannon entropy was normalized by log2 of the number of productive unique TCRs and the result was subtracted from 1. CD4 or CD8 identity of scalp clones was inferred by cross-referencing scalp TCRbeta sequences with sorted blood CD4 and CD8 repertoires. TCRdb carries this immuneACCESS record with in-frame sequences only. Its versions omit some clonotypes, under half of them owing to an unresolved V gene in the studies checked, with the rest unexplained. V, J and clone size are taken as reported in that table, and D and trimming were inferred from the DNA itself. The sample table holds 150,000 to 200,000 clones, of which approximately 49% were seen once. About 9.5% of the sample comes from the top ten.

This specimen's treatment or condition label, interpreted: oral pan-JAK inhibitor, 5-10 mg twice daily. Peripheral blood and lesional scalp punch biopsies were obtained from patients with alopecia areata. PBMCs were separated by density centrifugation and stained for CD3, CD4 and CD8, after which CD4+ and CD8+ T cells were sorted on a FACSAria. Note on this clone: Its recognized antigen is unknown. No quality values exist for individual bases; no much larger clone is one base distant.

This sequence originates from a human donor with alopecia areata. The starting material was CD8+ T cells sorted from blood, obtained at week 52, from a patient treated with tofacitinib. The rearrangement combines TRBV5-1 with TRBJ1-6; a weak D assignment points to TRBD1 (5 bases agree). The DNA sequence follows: TGCGCCAGCAGCTTGGACAGGACCTATAATTCACCCCTCCACTTT. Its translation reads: CASSLDRTYNSPLHF.